The rows below give T cell receptor beta chains drawn from one sample of a study of blood T cell repertoires in COVID-19. The repertoire was sequenced with immunoSEQ multiplex PCR; TCRdb's copy has only in-frame clones and lacks some. The table lists approximately 360,000 clones, approximately 90% of them singletons, with more than 0.85% in the top ten. Source material: PBMCs or T cells enriched from blood (not recorded which). The receptors stem from a woman between 25 and 40 years old with acute COVID-19. Each CDR3 is given with its conserved first and last residue. A D gene is named only where the DNA matches it firmly. Clone size appears in some rows only: once, few, many, or a class for an expanded clone.

clone size,J gene,V gene,D gene,CDR3 DNA,CDR3 protein
-,TRBJ2-7,TRBV5-1,-,TGCGCCAGCAGCTTGTCGGTAGGGAGCTACGAGCAGTACTTC,CASSLSVGSYEQYF
-,TRBJ1-2,TRBV5-6,-,TGTGCCAGCAGCTTAGACGGGAACTATGGCTACACCTTC,CASSLDGNYGYTF
few,TRBJ2-7,TRBV9,-,TGTGCCAGCAGCGTAGTGGAGGGCGGTAGGTACGAGCAGTACTTC,CASSVVEGGRYEQYF
-,TRBJ2-1,TRBV2,TRBD2,TGTGCCAGCAGGTTAGCGGGGGGCTCCTACAATGAGCAGTTCTTC,CASRLAGGSYNEQFF
-,TRBJ1-3,TRBV9,TRBD1,TGTGCCAGCAGCGTCACAGGGGAGCCTGGAAACACCATATATTTT,CASSVTGEPGNTIYF
-,TRBJ1-5,TRBV7-3,-,TGTGCCAGCAGCTTAGGGGCCAATCAGCCCCAGCATTTT,CASSLGANQPQHF
-,TRBJ2-7,TRBV7-9,-,TGTGCCAGCAGCCCAGTTTCCGAGCAGTACTTC,CASSPVSEQYF
-,TRBJ1-2,TRBV10-3,TRBD1,TGTGCCATCAGTCCGGGACAGGGGGCAGAAGGCTACACCTTC,CAISPGQGAEGYTF
once,TRBJ1-1,TRBV24-1,-,TGTGCCAGAGTCGGGGTTACGAACACTGAAGCTTTCTTT,CARVGVTNTEAFF
-,TRBJ1-1,TRBV19,TRBD1,TGTGCCAGTAGAACCGGGACAGGGAACACTGAAGCTTTCTTT,CASRTGTGNTEAFF
-,TRBJ1-1,TRBV29-1,-,TGCAGCGTTACTCTCTGGGACAAGAACACTGAAGCTTTCTTT,CSVTLWDKNTEAFF
-,TRBJ2-7,TRBV5-6,-,TGTGCCAGCAGCCTTGGACAGATCTACGAGCAGTACTTC,CASSLGQIYEQYF
-,TRBJ2-3,TRBV7-8,-,TGTGCCAGCAGCTTAGTCGGAGGGGCGAGGACAGATACGCAGTATTTT,CASSLVGGARTDTQYF
-,TRBJ1-2,TRBV28,-,TGTGCCAGCAGCCCTCTAATCGGTCCGGGCTACACCTTC,CASSPLIGPGYTF
-,TRBJ2-5,TRBV11-1,-,TGTGCCAGCAGCTTAGGAACCGGGGAGACCCAGTACTTC,CASSLGTGETQYF
-,TRBJ2-6,TRBV28,-,TGTGCCAGCAGTTTGTCCGGGGAACCTGGGGCCAACGTCCTGACTTTC,CASSLSGEPGANVLTF
-,TRBJ2-1,TRBV27,TRBD1,TGTGCCAGCAGTTCCCGGAGGACAGGGTACAATGAGCAGTTCTTC,CASSSRRTGYNEQFF
-,TRBJ2-7,TRBV6-2/TRBV6-3,-,TGTGCCAGCAGCCCCGGCGGGGCCCTGACCTACGAGCAGTACTTC,CASSPGGALTYEQYF
-,TRBJ1-4,TRBV7-9,-,TGTGCCAGCAGCTTAGGGGCCGAAAAACTGTTTTTT,CASSLGAEKLFF
-,TRBJ1-2,TRBV7-2,-,TGTGCCAGCAGCTTAGCCCCCGGGTCCTATGGCTACACCTTC,CASSLAPGSYGYTF
once,TRBJ2-7,TRBV7-9,-,TGTGCCAGCAGCCAGCCCCCTAGCATCGAGCAGTACTTC,CASSQPPSIEQYF
-,TRBJ1-2,TRBV4-3,-,TGCGCCGGCCAAACCCCTAACAGGGCGAGAGCTAACTATGGCTACACCTTC,CAGQTPNRARANYGYTF
-,TRBJ1-2,TRBV24-1,TRBD1,TGTGCCACCAGTGATTCCGGGACAGCTGGCTACACCTTC,CATSDSGTAGYTF
-,TRBJ2-1,TRBV5-1,-,TGCGCCAGCAGGATACGGGACAATGAGCAGTTCTTC,CASRIRDNEQFF
-,TRBJ1-3,TRBV7-2,-,TGTGCCAGCAGCTTCGGAGGATCTGGAAACACCATATATTTT,CASSFGGSGNTIYF
-,TRBJ1-5,TRBV6-1,-,TGTGCCAGCAGTGAAGCGTCCGGAGGGTCTAGGCAGCCCCAGCATTTT,CASSEASGGSRQPQHF
few,TRBJ1-4,TRBV9,-,TGTGCCAGCAGCCCGTCCGGGAGTTTAAATGAAAAACTGTTTTTT,CASSPSGSLNEKLFF
-,TRBJ2-1,TRBV12-3/TRBV12-4,-,TGTGCCAGCGGAATACTTCCCGGGGATGAGCAGTTCTTC,CASGILPGDEQFF
-,TRBJ1-4,TRBV6-5,-,TGTGCCAGCATCCCGATGCGGCAGTTTAATGAAAAACTGTTTTTT,CASIPMRQFNEKLFF
-,TRBJ2-2,TRBV2,TRBD2,TGTGCCAGCAGTGAGCGTCTAGCGGTGAACACCGGGGAGCTGTTTTTT,CASSERLAVNTGELFF
-,TRBJ2-1,TRBV20-1,TRBD2,TGCAGTGCTAGTCTCAGCGGGGGGTACAAGGTCGATGAGCAGTTCTTC,CSASLSGGYKVDEQFF
-,TRBJ2-1,TRBV24-1,-,TGTGCCACCAGTGACGGGGGAAGCTCCTACAATGAGCAGTTCTTC,CATSDGGSSYNEQFF
-,TRBJ1-2,TRBV5-6,-,TGTGCCAGCAGCTTGTTTGGTCAGAACTATGGCTACACCTTC,CASSLFGQNYGYTF